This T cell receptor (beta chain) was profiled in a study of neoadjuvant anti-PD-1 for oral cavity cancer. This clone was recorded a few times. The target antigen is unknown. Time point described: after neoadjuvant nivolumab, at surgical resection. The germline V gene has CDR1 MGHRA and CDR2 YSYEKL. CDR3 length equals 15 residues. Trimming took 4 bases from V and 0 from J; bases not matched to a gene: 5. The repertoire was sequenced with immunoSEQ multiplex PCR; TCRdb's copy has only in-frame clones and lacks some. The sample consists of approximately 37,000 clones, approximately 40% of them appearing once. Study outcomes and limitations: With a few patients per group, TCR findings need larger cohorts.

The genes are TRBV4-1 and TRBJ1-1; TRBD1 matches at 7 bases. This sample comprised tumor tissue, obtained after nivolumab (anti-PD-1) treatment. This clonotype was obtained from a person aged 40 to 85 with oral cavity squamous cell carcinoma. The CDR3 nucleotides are TGCGCCAGCAGCCTACTACAGGGGATGAACACTGAAGCTTTCTTT. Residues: CASSLLQGMNTEAFF.